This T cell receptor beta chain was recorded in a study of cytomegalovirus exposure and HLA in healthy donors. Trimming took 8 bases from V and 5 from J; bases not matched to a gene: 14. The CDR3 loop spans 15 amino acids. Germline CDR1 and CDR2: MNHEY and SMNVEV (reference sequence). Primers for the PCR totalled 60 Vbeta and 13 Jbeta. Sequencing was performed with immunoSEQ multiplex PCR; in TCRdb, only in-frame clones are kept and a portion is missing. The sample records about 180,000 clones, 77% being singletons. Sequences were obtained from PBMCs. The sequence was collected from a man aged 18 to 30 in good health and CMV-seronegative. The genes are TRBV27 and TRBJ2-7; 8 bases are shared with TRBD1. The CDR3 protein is CASWDLLTGADEQYF. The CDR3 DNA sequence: TGTGCCAGCTGGGACCTATTGACAGGGGCCGACGAGCAGTACTTC.